This TCR beta chain was recovered during a study of T-cell memory formation after mild COVID-19. The CDR3 has 15 amino acids. The trim removed 5 bases at V and 9 bases at J, leaving 8 bases unmatched. CDR1 and CDR2 from the germline V gene are SNHLY and FYNNEI. Study-level results: Nothing showed for sure that second-wave clones peaking on day 37 were SARS-CoV-2 specific.

In the case of this clonotype: Its specificity is not known.

TCRdb re-called the 5' RACE reads through MiXCR, storing one row per CDR3 protein. There are 200,000 to 250,000 distinct CDR3 sequences in the sample; 9.5% occur only once, and 3% to 4% lies in the top ten. This clonotype was obtained from a man younger than 35 who had mild COVID-19 (a few samples of this study predate the infection). Cell type and time point are not known. The sequencing input was PBMCs or a T cell subset sorted from them (not recorded which). The chain carries TRBV2 and TRBJ2-1, with 12 positions matching TRBD2. CDR3 sequence reads: CASSPWTSGAGEQFF. The CDR3 DNA reads TGTGCCAGCAGTCCTTGGACTAGCGGGGCCGGTGAGCAGTTCTTC.